This T cell receptor (beta chain) was observed in a study of OX40 agonist ivuxolimab in advanced cancers. Profiling relied on immunoSEQ multiplex PCR, and the TCRdb table lists in-frame clones only, not all of them. The sample yields 60,000 to 70,000 clones, more than 75% seen once. This CDR3 has 18 amino acids. With V trimmed by 1 base and J by 6 bases, 17 bases remained unmatched. Per the germline V gene, CDR1 is SEHNR and CDR2 is FQNEAQ (reference sequence). This receptor was identified in an adult with an advanced solid tumor such as melanoma, head and neck, liver or kidney cancer. The V gene is TRBV7-9, the J gene TRBJ2-7; 8 bases align to TRBD2. The sample in question was CD4+ or CD8+ T cells sorted from blood, obtained in a trial of the OX40 agonist ivuxolimab. The CDR3 bases are TGTGCCAGCAGCTTAGGCGTACGTAGCGGGGACCTTTGGGGCGAGCAGTACTTC. Its translation: CASSLGVRSGDLWGEQYF. Filled out from reference TRBV7-9 and TRBJ2-7, the complete variable domain reads DTGVSQNPRHKITKRGQNVTFRCDPISEHNRLYWYRQTLGQGPEFLTYFQNEAQLEKSRLLSDRFSAERPKGSFSTLEIQRTEQGDSAMYLCASSLGVRSGDLWGEQYFGPGTRLTVT.